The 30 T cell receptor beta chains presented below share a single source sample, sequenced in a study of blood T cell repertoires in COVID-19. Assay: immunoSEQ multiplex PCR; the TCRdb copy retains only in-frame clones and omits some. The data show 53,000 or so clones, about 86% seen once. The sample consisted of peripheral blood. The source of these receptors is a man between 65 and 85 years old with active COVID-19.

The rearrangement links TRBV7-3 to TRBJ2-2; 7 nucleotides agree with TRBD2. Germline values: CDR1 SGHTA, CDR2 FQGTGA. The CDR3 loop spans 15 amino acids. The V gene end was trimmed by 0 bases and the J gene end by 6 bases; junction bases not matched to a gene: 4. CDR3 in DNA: TGTGCCAGCAGCTTAACAGCAGCGGGGCCCGGGGAGCTGTTTTTT. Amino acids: CASSLTAAGPGELFF.

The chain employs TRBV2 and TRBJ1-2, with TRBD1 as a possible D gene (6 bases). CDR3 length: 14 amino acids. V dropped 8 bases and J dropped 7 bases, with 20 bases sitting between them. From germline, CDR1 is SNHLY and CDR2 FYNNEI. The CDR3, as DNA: TGTGCCAGCGCCCAACAGGGAAGGTTGAGTGGCTACACCTTC. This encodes CASAQQGRLSGYTF.

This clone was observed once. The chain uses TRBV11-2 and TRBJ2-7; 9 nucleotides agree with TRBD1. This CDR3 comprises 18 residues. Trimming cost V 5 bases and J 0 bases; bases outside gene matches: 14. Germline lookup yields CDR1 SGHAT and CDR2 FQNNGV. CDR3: CASSRPGQGFASSYEQYF. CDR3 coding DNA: TGTGCCAGCAGCCGTCCTGGACAGGGGTTCGCTTCCTCCTACGAGCAGTACTTC. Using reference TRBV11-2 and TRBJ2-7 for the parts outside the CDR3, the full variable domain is EAGVAQSPRYKIIEKRQSVAFWCNPISGHATLYWYQQILGQGPKLLIQFQNNGVVDDSQLPKDRFSAERLKGVDSTLKIQPAKLEDSAVYLCASSRPGQGFASSYEQYFGPGTRLTVT.

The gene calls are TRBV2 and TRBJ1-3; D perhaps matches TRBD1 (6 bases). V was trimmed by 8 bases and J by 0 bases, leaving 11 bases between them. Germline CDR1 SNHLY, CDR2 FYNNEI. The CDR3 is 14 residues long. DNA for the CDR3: TGTGCCAGCGCAAGACAGGTCTCTGGAAACACCATATATTTT. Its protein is CASARQVSGNTIYF.

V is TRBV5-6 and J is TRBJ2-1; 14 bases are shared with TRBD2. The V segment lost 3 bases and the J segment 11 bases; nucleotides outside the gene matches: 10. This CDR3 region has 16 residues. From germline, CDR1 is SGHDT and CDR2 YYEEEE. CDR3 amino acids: CASSSPTSGGARKQFF. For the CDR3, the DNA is TGTGCCAGCAGCTCTCCGACTAGCGGGGGGGCTAGGAAGCAGTTCTTC.

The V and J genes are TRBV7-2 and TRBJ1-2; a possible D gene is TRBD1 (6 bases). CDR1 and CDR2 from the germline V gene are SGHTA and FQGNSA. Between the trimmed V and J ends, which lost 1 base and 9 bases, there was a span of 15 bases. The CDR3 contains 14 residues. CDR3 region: CASSLGAGAKRYTF. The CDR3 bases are TGTGCCAGCAGCTTAGGGGCGGGGGCGAAGCGCTACACCTTC.

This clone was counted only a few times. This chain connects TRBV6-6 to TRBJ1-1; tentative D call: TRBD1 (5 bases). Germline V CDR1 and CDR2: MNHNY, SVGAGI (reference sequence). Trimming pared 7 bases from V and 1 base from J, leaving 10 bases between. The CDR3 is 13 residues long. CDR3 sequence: CASTRTSNTEAFF. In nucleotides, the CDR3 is TGTGCCAGCACCAGGACATCGAACACTGAAGCTTTCTTT.

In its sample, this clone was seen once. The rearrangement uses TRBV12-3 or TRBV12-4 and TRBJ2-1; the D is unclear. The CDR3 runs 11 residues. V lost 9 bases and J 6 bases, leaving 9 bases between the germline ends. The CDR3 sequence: CASIFGNEQFF. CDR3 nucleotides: TGTGCCAGTATCTTCGGCAATGAGCAGTTCTTC.

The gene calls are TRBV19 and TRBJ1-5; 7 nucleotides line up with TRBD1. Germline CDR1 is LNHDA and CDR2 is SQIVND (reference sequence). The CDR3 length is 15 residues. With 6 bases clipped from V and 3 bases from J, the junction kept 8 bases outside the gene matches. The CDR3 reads CASSEWGQINQPQHF. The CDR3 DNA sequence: TGTGCCAGTAGCGAATGGGGACAGATCAATCAGCCCCAGCATTTT.

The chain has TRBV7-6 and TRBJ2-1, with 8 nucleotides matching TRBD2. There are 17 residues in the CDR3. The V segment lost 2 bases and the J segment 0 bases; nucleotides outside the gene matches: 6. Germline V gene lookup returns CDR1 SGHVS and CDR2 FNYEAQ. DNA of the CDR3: TGTGCCAGCAGCTTATGGGCGGGGGGCGACTCCTACAATGAGCAGTTCTTC. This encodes CASSLWAGGDSYNEQFF.

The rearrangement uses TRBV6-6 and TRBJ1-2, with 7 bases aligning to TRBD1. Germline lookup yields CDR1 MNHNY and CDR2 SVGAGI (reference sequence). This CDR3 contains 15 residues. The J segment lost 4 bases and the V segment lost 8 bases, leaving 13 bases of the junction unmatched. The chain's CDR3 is CASVLRTGETYGYTF. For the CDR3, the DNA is TGTGCCAGCGTACTTCGGACAGGAGAGACCTATGGCTACACCTTC.

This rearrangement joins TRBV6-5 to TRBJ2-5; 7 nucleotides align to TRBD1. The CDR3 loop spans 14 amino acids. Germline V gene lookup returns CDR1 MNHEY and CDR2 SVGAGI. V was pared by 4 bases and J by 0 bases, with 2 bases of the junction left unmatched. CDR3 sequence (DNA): TGTGCCAGCAGTTCGACAGGGTACCAAGAGACCCAGTACTTC. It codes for CASSSTGYQETQYF.

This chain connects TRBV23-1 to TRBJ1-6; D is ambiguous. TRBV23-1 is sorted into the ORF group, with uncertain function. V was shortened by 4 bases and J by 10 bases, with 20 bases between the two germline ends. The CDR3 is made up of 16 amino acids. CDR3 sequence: CASSLPTFPIWSPLHF. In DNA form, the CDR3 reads TGCGCCAGCAGTCTGCCTACTTTCCCCATATGGTCACCCCTCCACTTT.

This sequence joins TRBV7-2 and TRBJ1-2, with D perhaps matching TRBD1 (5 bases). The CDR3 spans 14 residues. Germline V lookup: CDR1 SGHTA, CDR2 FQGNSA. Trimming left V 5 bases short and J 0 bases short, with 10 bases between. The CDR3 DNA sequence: TGTGCCAGCAGCGCCAGACAGACTAACTATGGCTACACCTTC. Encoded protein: CASSARQTNYGYTF.

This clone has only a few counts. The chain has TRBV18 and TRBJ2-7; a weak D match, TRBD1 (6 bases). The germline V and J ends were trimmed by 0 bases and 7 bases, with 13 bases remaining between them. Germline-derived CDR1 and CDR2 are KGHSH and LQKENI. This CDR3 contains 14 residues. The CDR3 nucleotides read TGTGCCAGCTCACCACCGGCAGGGGCGCGAGAGCAGTACTTC. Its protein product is CASSPPAGAREQYF.

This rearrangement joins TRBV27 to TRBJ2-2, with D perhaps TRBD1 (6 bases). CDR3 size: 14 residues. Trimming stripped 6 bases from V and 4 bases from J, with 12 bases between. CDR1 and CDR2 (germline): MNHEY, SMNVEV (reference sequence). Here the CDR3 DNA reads TGTGCCAGCAGGGGGGCAGGGAGCACCGGGGAGCTGTTTTTT. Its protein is CASRGAGSTGELFF.

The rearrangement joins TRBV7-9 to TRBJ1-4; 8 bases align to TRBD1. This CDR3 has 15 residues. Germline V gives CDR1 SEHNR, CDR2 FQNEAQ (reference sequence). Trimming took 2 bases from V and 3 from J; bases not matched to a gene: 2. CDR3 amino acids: CASSLQGASNEKLFF. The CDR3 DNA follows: TGTGCCAGCAGCTTACAGGGGGCATCTAATGAAAAACTGTTTTTT.

DNA of the CDR3: TGTGCCAGCAGCCAGGATTATAGGAGGGGCCTCTATGGCTACACCTTC. Amino acid sequence: CASSQDYRRGLYGYTF. J is TRBJ1-2 and V is TRBV3-1 (or the pseudogene TRBV3-2); D possibly corresponds to TRBD1 (5 bases). V lost 3 bases to trimming and J lost 4 bases, with 18 bases between them. Looked up from germline, CDR1 is LGHDT and CDR2 is YNNKEL (reference sequence). The CDR3 is 16 residues long.

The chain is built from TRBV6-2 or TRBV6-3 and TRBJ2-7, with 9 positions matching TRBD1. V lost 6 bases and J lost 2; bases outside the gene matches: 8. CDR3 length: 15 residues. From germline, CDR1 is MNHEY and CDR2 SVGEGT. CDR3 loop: CASSRQGVITYEQYF. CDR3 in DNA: TGTGCCAGCAGCAGACAGGGGGTAATTACCTACGAGCAGTACTTC.

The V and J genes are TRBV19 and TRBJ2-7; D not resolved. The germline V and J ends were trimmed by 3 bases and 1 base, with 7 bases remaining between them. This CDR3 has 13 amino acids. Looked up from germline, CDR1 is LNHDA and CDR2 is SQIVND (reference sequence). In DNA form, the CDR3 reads TGTGCCAGTAGTATCATCGGTTCCTACGAGCAGTACTTC. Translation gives CASSIIGSYEQYF.

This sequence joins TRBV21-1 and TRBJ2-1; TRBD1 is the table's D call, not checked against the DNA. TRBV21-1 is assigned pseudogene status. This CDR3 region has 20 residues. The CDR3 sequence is CASSTEGDRDIAISLDEQFF. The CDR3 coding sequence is TGTGCCAGCAGCACCGAAGGGGACAGGGATATTGCAATTAGTTTAGATGAGCAGTTCTTC.

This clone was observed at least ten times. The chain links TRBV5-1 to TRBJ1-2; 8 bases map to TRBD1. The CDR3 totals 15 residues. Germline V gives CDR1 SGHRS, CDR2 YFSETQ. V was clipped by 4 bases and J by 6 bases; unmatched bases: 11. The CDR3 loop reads CASSVGTGPVHGYTF. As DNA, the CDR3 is TGCGCCAGCAGCGTCGGGACAGGTCCTGTCCATGGCTACACCTTC.

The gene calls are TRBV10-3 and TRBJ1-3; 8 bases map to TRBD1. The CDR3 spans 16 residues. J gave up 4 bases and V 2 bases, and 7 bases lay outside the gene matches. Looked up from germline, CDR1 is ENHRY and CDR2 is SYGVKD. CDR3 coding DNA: TGTGCCATCAGTGAGGGCGCTTCAGGGGGCGGAAACACCATATATTTT. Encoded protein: CAISEGASGGGNTIYF.

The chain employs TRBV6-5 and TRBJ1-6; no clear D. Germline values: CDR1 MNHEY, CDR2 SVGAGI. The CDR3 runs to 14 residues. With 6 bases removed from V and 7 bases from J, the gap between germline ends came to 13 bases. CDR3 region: CASSPLGVNSPLHF. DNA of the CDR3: TGTGCCAGCAGCCCCCTAGGCGTCAATTCACCCCTCCACTTT.

Written as DNA, the CDR3 is TGTGCCAGCAGCTTAGTCTGGGGGCCGGTGAACACTGAAGCTTTCTTT. It encodes CASSLVWGPVNTEAFF. The chain carries TRBV7-8 and TRBJ1-1; D perhaps matches TRBD1 (6 bases). This CDR3 has 16 amino acids. The ends were cut back, 1 base at V and 0 bases at J, with 12 bases in the middle. CDR1 SGHVS and CDR2 FQNEAQ come from the germline V gene.

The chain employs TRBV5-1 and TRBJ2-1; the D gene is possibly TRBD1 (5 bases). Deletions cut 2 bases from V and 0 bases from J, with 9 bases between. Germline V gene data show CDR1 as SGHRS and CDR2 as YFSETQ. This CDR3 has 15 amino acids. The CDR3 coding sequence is TGCGCCAGCAGCTTTTGGGGCAGCTCCTACAATGAGCAGTTCTTC. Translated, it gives CASSFWGSSYNEQFF.

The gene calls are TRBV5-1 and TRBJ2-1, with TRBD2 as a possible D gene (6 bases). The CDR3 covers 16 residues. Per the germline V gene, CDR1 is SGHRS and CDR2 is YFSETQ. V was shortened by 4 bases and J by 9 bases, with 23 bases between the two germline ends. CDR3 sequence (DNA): TGCGCCAGCAGCGCCCAGTTGGGCGTCCAAGCGGGTGAGCAGTTCTTC. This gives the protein CASSAQLGVQAGEQFF. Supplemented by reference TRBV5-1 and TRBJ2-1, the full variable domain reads KAGVTQTPRYLIKTRGQQVTLSCSPISGHRSVSWYQQTPGQGLQFLFEYFSETQRNKGNFPGRFSGRQFSNSRSEMNVSTLELGDSALYLCASSAQLGVQAGEQFFGPGTRLTVL.

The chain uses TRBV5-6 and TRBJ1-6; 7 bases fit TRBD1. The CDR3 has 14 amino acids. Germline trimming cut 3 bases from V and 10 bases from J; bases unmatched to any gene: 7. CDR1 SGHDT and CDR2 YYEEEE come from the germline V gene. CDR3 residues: CASSWNRGRSPLHF. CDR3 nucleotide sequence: TGTGCCAGCAGCTGGAACAGGGGTCGGTCACCCCTCCACTTT.

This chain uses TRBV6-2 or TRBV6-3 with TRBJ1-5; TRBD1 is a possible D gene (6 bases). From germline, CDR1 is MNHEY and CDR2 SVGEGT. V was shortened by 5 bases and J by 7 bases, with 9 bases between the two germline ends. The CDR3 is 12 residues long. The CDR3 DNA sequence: TGTGCCAGCAGTGGGACAAACCAGCCCCAGCATTTT. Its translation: CASSGTNQPQHF.

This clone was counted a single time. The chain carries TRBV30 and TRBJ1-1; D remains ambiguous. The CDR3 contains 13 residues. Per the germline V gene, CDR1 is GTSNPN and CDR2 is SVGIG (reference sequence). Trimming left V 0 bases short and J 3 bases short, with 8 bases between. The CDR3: CAWSVLTDTEAFF. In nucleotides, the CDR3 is TGTGCCTGGAGTGTACTAACGGACACTGAAGCTTTCTTT.